This T cell receptor (beta chain) was observed in a study of blood T cell repertoires in COVID-19. Study-wide background: Collection of acute and convalescent COVID-19 samples took place in the United States, Italy and Spain. In each case, the material was cDNA or gDNA derived from T cells, B-cell-depleted T cells, or PBMCs.

Authors' processing steps: Reference gene primer amplification gave estimated nucleated cell counts. Profiled with immunoSEQ multiplex PCR; TCRdb holds only in-frame clones, not every one. The V and J calls and clone size are taken from that table; D and trimming were inferred from the DNA. The data show about 260,000 clones, more than 75% seen once. CDR3 length: 14 residues. The V end was cut by 2 bases, the J end by 7 bases, with 15 bases between. CDR1 and CDR2 (germline): LNHNV, YYDKDF (reference sequence). The sequence derives from a woman aged 40 to 50 who had recovered from COVID-19. This chain joins TRBV15 and TRBJ2-7; D is perhaps TRBD1 (5 bases). The material sequenced was peripheral blood. Here the CDR3 DNA reads TGTGCCACCAGCAGACTCCGGAAGGGGTGGGAGCAGTACTTC. Translated, it gives CATSRLRKGWEQYF.